This T cell receptor beta chain was identified during a study of memory CD4+ T cells and cytomegalovirus serostatus. Study observations and caveats: The CMV-associated TCR signature appears largely within the CD4+ memory repertoire.

TCRdb's copy holds only in-frame clones and misses some; the assay was immunoSEQ multiplex PCR. Found here are around 25,000 clones, roughly three quarters of them singletons; the top ten hold 0.85% to 1.1%. CDR3 length: 14 amino acids. V lost 3 bases to trimming and J lost 6 bases; unmatched junction nucleotides: 6. Germline CDR1 is SGHRS and CDR2 is YFSETQ. Single viable CD3+CD4+CD8-CD45RO+ cells were sorted as the memory CD4+ T cells. CMV serostatus came from serum IgG against pp150, pp28, p38, p52. Positive selection with CD4 microbeads enriched total CD4+ T cells. A word on this clone: Antigen specificity is unknown.

Sequencing was done on a sample of memory CD4+ T cells from blood. V usage is TRBV5-1 and J usage is TRBJ2-7; 10 nucleotides agree with TRBD1. This receptor was identified in an adult in good health and CMV-seronegative. The CDR3 DNA sequence: TGCGCCAGCAGCTGGGACAGGGGAGATCGCGAGCAGTACTTC. It is translated as CASSWDRGDREQYF.